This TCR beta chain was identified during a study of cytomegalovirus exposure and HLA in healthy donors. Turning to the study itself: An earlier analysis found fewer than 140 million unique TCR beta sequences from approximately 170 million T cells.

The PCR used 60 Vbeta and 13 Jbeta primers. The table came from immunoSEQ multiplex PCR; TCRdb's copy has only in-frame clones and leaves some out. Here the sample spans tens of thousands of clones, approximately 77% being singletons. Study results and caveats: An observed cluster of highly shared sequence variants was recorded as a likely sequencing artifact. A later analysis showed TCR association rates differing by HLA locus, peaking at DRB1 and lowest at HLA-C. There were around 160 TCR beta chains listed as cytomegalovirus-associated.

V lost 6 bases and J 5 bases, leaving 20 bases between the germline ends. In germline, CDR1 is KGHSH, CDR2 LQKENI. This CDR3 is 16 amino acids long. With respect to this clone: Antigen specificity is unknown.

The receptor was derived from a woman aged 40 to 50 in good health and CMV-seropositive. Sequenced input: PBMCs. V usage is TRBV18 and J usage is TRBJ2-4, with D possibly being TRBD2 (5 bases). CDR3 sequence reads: CASSRTGLGGQNIQYF. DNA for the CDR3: TGTGCCAGCTCCCGGACCGGACTGGGTGGGCAAAACATTCAGTACTTC.